Listed here are 21 T cell receptor beta chains from one sample, sequenced in a study of blood T cell repertoires in COVID-19. TCRdb keeps only in-frame clones here, not all; method: immunoSEQ multiplex PCR. Counted here are 490,000 or so clones, 88% occurring once; the ten biggest clones make up under 9.5%. Sequenced sample: PBMCs or T cells enriched from blood (not recorded which). The receptors derive from a woman aged 55-70 years who had recovered from COVID-19.

CDR3 in DNA: TGCGCCAGCAGAGCGACAGGGGATCAGCCCCAGCATTTT. It encodes CASRATGDQPQHF. This chain links TRBV10-2 with TRBJ1-5; 8 nucleotides agree with TRBD1. Germline V gene sequence: CDR1 WSHSY, CDR2 SAAADI. This CDR3 comprises 13 residues. V trimming: 6 bases; J trimming: 5 bases; junction bases outside the gene matches: 3.

The chain combines TRBV10-3 with TRBJ2-7; D uncertain. In germline, CDR1 is ENHRY, CDR2 SYGVKD. Trimming shortened V by 4 bases and J by 3 bases, and 7 bases separated the two germline ends. The CDR3 runs 12 residues. The CDR3 here is CAISGTDYEQYV. CDR3 sequence (DNA): TGTGCCATCAGTGGCACAGACTACGAGCAGTACGTC.

This clone was found a few times. This chain uses TRBV29-1 with TRBJ1-2; D is unclear. The V end was cut by 4 bases, the J end by 6 bases, with 9 bases between. Germline V lookup: CDR1 SQVTM, CDR2 ANQGSEA. CDR3 size: 11 residues. The CDR3 here is CSVAEGNGYTF. As DNA, the CDR3 is TGCAGCGTTGCCGAGGGAAATGGCTACACCTTC. The whole variable domain, remainder taken from reference TRBV29-1 and TRBJ1-2, is SAVISQKPSRDICQRGTSLTIQCQVDSQVTMMFWYRQQPGQSLTLIATANQGSEATYESGFVIDKFPISRPNLTFSTLTVSNMSPEDSSIYLCSVAEGNGYTFGSGTRLTVV.

The chain has TRBV5-6 and TRBJ2-3; 7 nucleotides agree with TRBD2. CDR1 is SGHDT and CDR2 is YYEEEE in the germline V gene. V was clipped by 0 bases and J by 3 bases; unmatched bases: 7. This CDR3 region has 16 residues. CDR3 in amino acids: CASSLGRRGRTDTQYF. CDR3 DNA sequence: TGTGCCAGCAGCTTGGGCCGGCGGGGGAGAACAGATACGCAGTATTTT.

The chain recombines TRBV24-1 with TRBJ1-1; 7 bases line up with TRBD1. Losses at the gene ends were 5 bases for V and 9 bases for J; bases not matched to a gene: 5. CDR3 size: 12 residues. Germline CDR1 KGHDR, CDR2 SFDVKD. CDR3 in DNA: TGTGCCACCAGTGGCGGGACAGACAAAGCTTTCTTT. Its protein is CATSGGTDKAFF.

The V gene is TRBV19, the J gene TRBJ2-2, with 8 positions matching TRBD1. The germline V gene encodes CDR1 LNHDA and CDR2 SQIVND (reference sequence). After removal of 6 bases from V and 2 bases from J, the junction contained 11 bases not matched to a gene. CDR3 length: 17 residues. In nucleotides, the CDR3 is TGTGCCAGTAGCCCTCGGACAGGGACAATTAACACCGGGGAGCTGTTTTTT. Translated, it gives CASSPRTGTINTGELFF.

This chain joins TRBV11-2 and TRBJ1-5; TRBD1 matches 10 bases. Trimming took 1 base from V and 0 from J; bases not matched to a gene: 3. This CDR3 comprises 17 residues. Germline assignment: CDR1 SGHAT and CDR2 FQNNGV. CDR3 DNA sequence: TGTGCCAGCAGCTTAGGACAGGGGGCGCTTAGCAATCAGCCCCAGCATTTT. Amino acid sequence: CASSLGQGALSNQPQHF.

Here the CDR3 reads CASSVDRRHNEAFF. The CDR3 region has the DNA TGTGCCAGCAGCGTGGACAGGCGGCATAATGAAGCTTTCTTT. The chain employs TRBV5-6 and TRBJ1-1; 7 bases fit TRBD1. CDR1 is SGHDT and CDR2 is YYEEEE in the germline V gene. Trimming took 4 bases from V and 7 from J; bases not matched to a gene: 10. The CDR3 sequence is 14 residues long.

The chain combines TRBV10-3 with TRBJ2-3; 12 bases fit TRBD1. This CDR3 has 16 amino acids. Germline V gene sequence: CDR1 ENHRY, CDR2 SYGVKD. V dropped 3 bases and J dropped 4; count of bases not matched to a gene: 5. The CDR3 here is CAISDPGQGASDTQYF. The CDR3 DNA sequence: TGTGCCATCAGTGACCCGGGACAGGGGGCTTCAGATACGCAGTATTTT.

This clone was seen a few times. The chain links TRBV2 to TRBJ1-2; 7 bases fit TRBD1. The V gene end was trimmed by 3 bases and the J gene end by 2 bases; junction bases not matched to a gene: 0. Germline values: CDR1 SNHLY, CDR2 FYNNEI. The CDR3 extends over 13 amino acids. The CDR3 loop reads CASSDRGNYGYTF. The DNA of the CDR3 is TGTGCCAGCAGTGACAGGGGGAACTATGGCTACACCTTC.

This rearrangement joins TRBV15 to TRBJ2-2; D possibly corresponds to TRBD1 (5 bases). The CDR3 spans 15 residues. V gave up 2 bases and J gave up 1 base, with 8 bases separating them. Per the germline V gene, CDR1 is LNHNV and CDR2 is YYDKDF (reference sequence). DNA of the CDR3: TGTGCCACCAGCAGACTCCAGGGGAACACCGGGGAGCTGTTTTTT. It encodes CATSRLQGNTGELFF.

The sample holds a few counts of this clone. This sample includes further DNA sequences coding for the same CDR3. The V and J genes are TRBV5-1 and TRBJ1-1; TRBD1 aligns across 7 bases. Germline V lookup: CDR1 SGHRS, CDR2 YFSETQ. V was pared by 6 bases and J by 1 base, with 3 bases of the junction left unmatched. This CDR3 spans 13 amino acids. As DNA, the CDR3 is TGCGCCAGCAAGAGACAGGGGAACACTGAAGCTTTCTTT. The encoded protein is CASKRQGNTEAFF.

The V call is TRBV11-2, the J call TRBJ2-1, with TRBD2 identical over 10 bases. The CDR3 has 15 amino acids. The ends lost 1 base at V and 6 bases at J; junction bases unmatched: 3. CDR1 and CDR2 from the germline V gene are SGHAT and FQNNGV. The CDR3: CASSLGLAGVNEQFF. CDR3 nucleotides: TGTGCCAGCAGCTTAGGTCTAGCGGGGGTCAATGAGCAGTTCTTC. Full variable domain (outside the CDR3, taken from reference TRBV11-2 and TRBJ2-1): EAGVAQSPRYKIIEKRQSVAFWCNPISGHATLYWYQQILGQGPKLLIQFQNNGVVDDSQLPKDRFSAERLKGVDSTLKIQPAKLEDSAVYLCASSLGLAGVNEQFFGPGTRLTVL.

The rearrangement links TRBV9 to TRBJ2-2; the D is unclear. The CDR3 totals 14 residues. Trimming pared 4 bases from V and 5 bases from J, leaving 12 bases between. Germline V gene sequence: CDR1 SGDLS, CDR2 YYNGEE. The CDR3 DNA is TGTGCCAGCAGCACGGAGCTAGAGACCGGGGAGCTGTTTTTT. Protein sequence: CASSTELETGELFF.

The chain carries TRBV5-1 and TRBJ2-1; unclear D gene. The CDR3 totals 13 residues. Trimming removed 4 bases at V and 4 bases at J, with 9 bases between. CDR1 is SGHRS and CDR2 is YFSETQ in the germline V gene. CDR3 region: CASSDASYNEQFF. The CDR3 nucleotides read TGCGCCAGCAGCGATGCGAGTTACAATGAGCAGTTCTTC. The variable domain in full, completed from reference TRBV5-1 and TRBJ2-1, reads KAGVTQTPRYLIKTRGQQVTLSCSPISGHRSVSWYQQTPGQGLQFLFEYFSETQRNKGNFPGRFSGRQFSNSRSEMNVSTLELGDSALYLCASSDASYNEQFFGPGTRLTVL.

The chain combines TRBV5-1 with TRBJ1-2; possibly TRBD1 for D (6 bases). This CDR3 contains 14 residues. The V end lost 0 bases, the J end lost 1 base, and 7 bases lay between the germline ends. Germline CDR1 SGHRS, CDR2 YFSETQ. CDR3 region: CASSLGTDNYGYTF. CDR3 DNA sequence: TGCGCCAGCAGCTTGGGGACAGATAACTATGGCTACACCTTC. The full variable domain, with the rest looked up from reference TRBV5-1 and TRBJ1-2, is KAGVTQTPRYLIKTRGQQVTLSCSPISGHRSVSWYQQTPGQGLQFLFEYFSETQRNKGNFPGRFSGRQFSNSRSEMNVSTLELGDSALYLCASSLGTDNYGYTFGSGTRLTVV.

The V and J genes are TRBV24-1 and TRBJ1-1; D ambiguous. This CDR3 contains 13 residues. V was pared by 2 bases and J by 0 bases, with 3 bases between. Germline CDR1 reads KGHDR; CDR2 reads SFDVKD. The CDR3 sequence: CATSDSVNTEAFF. The CDR3 DNA follows: TGTGCCACCAGTGATTCAGTGAACACTGAAGCTTTCTTT.

The J gene is TRBJ1-5, the V gene TRBV19, with 7 bases aligning to TRBD1. The germline V gene has CDR1 LNHDA and CDR2 SQIVND (reference sequence). This CDR3 is 16 amino acids long. The ends lost 6 bases at V and 7 bases at J; junction bases unmatched: 15. The CDR3 sequence: CASSLSRQGREQPQHF. In DNA, the CDR3 is TGTGCCAGTAGCCTTTCGAGACAGGGCAGGGAACAGCCCCAGCATTTT.

The rearrangement uses TRBV6-6 and TRBJ2-3, with 10 bases identical to TRBD2. The V gene end was trimmed by 7 bases and the J gene end by 3 bases; junction bases not matched to a gene: 4. CDR1 and CDR2 from the germline V gene are MNHNY and SVGAGI (reference sequence). CDR3 length: 14 residues. The CDR3 DNA reads TGTGCCAGCACCGGGACTAGCGTTACAGATACGCAGTATTTT. Translating it yields CASTGTSVTDTQYF.

This chain joins TRBV4-2 and TRBJ1-3; 7 nucleotides align to TRBD1. This CDR3 has 17 amino acids. The J segment lost 3 bases and the V segment lost 0 bases, leaving 8 bases of the junction unmatched. Germline CDR1 LGHNA, CDR2 YNFKEQ. CDR3 nucleotide sequence: TGTGCCAGCAGCCAAGATCAAGGGGGCGCTTATGGAAACACCATATATTTT. Translation gives CASSQDQGGAYGNTIYF.

The chain links TRBV5-5 to TRBJ1-3, with D hard to call. Trimming took off 0 bases at V and 7 bases at J, with 11 bases between the two ends. Germline V gives CDR1 SGHKS, CDR2 YYEKEE (reference sequence). The CDR3 loop spans 14 amino acids. CDR3 coding DNA: TGTGCCAGCAGCTTGGCACATACGGAGAACACCATATATTTT. It specifies CASSLAHTENTIYF.